The rows below give T cell receptor beta chains drawn from one sample of a study of shared clonotypes between healthy human individuals. Repertoires were generated with immunoSEQ multiplex PCR, while TCRdb's copy carries only in-frame clones and drops some. The sample lists under 1,100,000 clones, 70% to 80% seen once, with around 1.4% in the top ten. Sequencing was performed on memory CD4+ T cells sorted from blood. All receptors come from a young man in good health. CDR3s include the opening cysteine and the closing phenylalanine or tryptophan. D genes are given only for firm matches. Clone size appears in some rows only: once, few, many, or a class for an expanded clone.

v_gene: TRBV7-3; j_gene: TRBJ2-7; abundance: .; d_gene: .; CDR3nt: TGTGCCAGCAGCTTAGTGGGACCCTACGAGCAGTACTTC; CDR3aa: CASSLVGPYEQYF
v_gene: TRBV5-4; j_gene: TRBJ1-1; abundance: .; d_gene: .; CDR3nt: TGTGCCAGCAGCGTAGACAAGAACACTGAAGCTTTCTTT; CDR3aa: CASSVDKNTEAFF
v_gene: TRBV30; j_gene: TRBJ1-5; abundance: .; d_gene: TRBD1; CDR3nt: TGTGCCTGGAGTACCGGACAGGGAAAACAGCCCCAGCATTTT; CDR3aa: CAWSTGQGKQPQHF
v_gene: TRBV11-2; j_gene: TRBJ1-5; abundance: .; d_gene: .; CDR3nt: TGTGCCAGCTCCCGGGGGGTAACGGGTCAGCCCCAGCATTTT; CDR3aa: CASSRGVTGQPQHF
v_gene: TRBV6-5; j_gene: TRBJ1-3; abundance: .; d_gene: .; CDR3nt: TGTGCCAGCGGAGGCGGCCAGAAAAACACCATATATTTT; CDR3aa: CASGGGQKNTIYF
v_gene: TRBV18; j_gene: TRBJ2-3; abundance: .; d_gene: .; CDR3nt: TGTGCCAGCTCACCACCGTTAGGTCTCTCCACAGATACGCAGTATTTT; CDR3aa: CASSPPLGLSTDTQYF
v_gene: TRBV11-2; j_gene: TRBJ2-4; abundance: .; d_gene: .; CDR3nt: TGTGCCAGCAGAACTACAGGGAGTGAAAACATTCAGTACTTC; CDR3aa: CASRTTGSENIQYF
v_gene: TRBV12-5; j_gene: TRBJ2-7; abundance: .; d_gene: TRBD1; CDR3nt: TGTGCTAGTGGTTTGGGGCAGGGGGTCTACGAGCAGTACTTC; CDR3aa: CASGLGQGVYEQYF
v_gene: TRBV7-2; j_gene: TRBJ2-7; abundance: .; d_gene: .; CDR3nt: TGTGCCAGCAGCGCAAGCCGGTTAAGCTCCTACGAGCAGTACTTC; CDR3aa: CASSASRLSSYEQYF
v_gene: TRBV5-6; j_gene: TRBJ1-5; abundance: .; d_gene: .; CDR3nt: TGTGCCAGCAGCTTGGTCAGTCAGCCCCAGCATTTT; CDR3aa: CASSLVSQPQHF
v_gene: TRBV30; j_gene: TRBJ1-5; abundance: .; d_gene: .; CDR3nt: TGTGCCTGGAACAGGGAAGGCAATCAGCCCCAGCATTTT; CDR3aa: CAWNREGNQPQHF
v_gene: TRBV5-5; j_gene: TRBJ2-7; abundance: .; d_gene: .; CDR3nt: TGTGCCAGCGACGTAGGTTTCGGGGTCGAGCAGTACTTC; CDR3aa: CASDVGFGVEQYF
v_gene: TRBV5-1; j_gene: TRBJ2-7; abundance: once; d_gene: TRBD2; CDR3nt: TGCGCCAGCAGCCCCTCCGGGACTAGCGGGGGATACGAGCAGTACTTC; CDR3aa: CASSPSGTSGGYEQYF
v_gene: TRBV7-9; j_gene: TRBJ1-6; abundance: .; d_gene: .; CDR3nt: TGTGCCAGCAGCTTAGGGTATCCAGGGGCCATTAATTCACCCCTCCACTTT; CDR3aa: CASSLGYPGAINSPLHF
v_gene: TRBV18; j_gene: TRBJ2-3; abundance: .; d_gene: .; CDR3nt: TGTGCCAGCTCACAGGGCAGGGACACAGATACGCAGTATTTT; CDR3aa: CASSQGRDTDTQYF
v_gene: TRBV27; j_gene: TRBJ2-1; abundance: .; d_gene: TRBD1; CDR3nt: TGTGCCAGCATCGCGGACAGGTATTACAATGAGCAGTTCTTC; CDR3aa: CASIADRYYNEQFF
v_gene: TRBV30; j_gene: TRBJ2-1; abundance: .; d_gene: TRBD1; CDR3nt: TGTGCCTGGAGTTTTAGGACAGGGGACAATGAGCAGTTCTTC; CDR3aa: CAWSFRTGDNEQFF
v_gene: TRBV5-1; j_gene: TRBJ2-3; abundance: .; d_gene: TRBD2; CDR3nt: TGCGCCAGCAGCTCAGGGACTAGCGGGAGGGCCACAGATACGCAGTATTTT; CDR3aa: CASSSGTSGRATDTQYF
v_gene: TRBV5-1; j_gene: TRBJ2-7; abundance: .; d_gene: .; CDR3nt: TGCGCCAGCAGCTTGGCCGCGGGGACCCCCTACGAGCAGTACTTC; CDR3aa: CASSLAAGTPYEQYF